The entry below describes one T cell receptor beta chain. This entry is derived from a study of blood T cell repertoires in COVID-19. Measured with immunoSEQ multiplex PCR; TCRdb has only the in-frame clones, and not every one. This table has about 120,000 clones, less than 90% appearing once. The CDR3 loop spans 15 amino acids. Germline assignment: CDR1 SGHRS and CDR2 YFSETQ. The V gene end was trimmed by 5 bases and the J gene end by 5 bases; junction bases not matched to a gene: 7. Input material: peripheral blood. This chain links TRBV5-1 with TRBJ2-2; 9 bases match TRBD1. This clonotype originated in a man younger than 45 with acute or convalescent COVID-19. In DNA, the CDR3 is TGCGCCAGCAGTTCGGGACAGGGAGATACCGGGGAGCTGTTTTTT. Protein: CASSSGQGDTGELFF.